Below, 10 T cell receptor beta chains from the same sample are listed, as sequenced in a study of post-analysis software for immune sequencing data. Study-level findings and limits: Included in a set of about 5 TRBV segments more frequent in patients than controls were TRBV5-6, TRBV5-1 and TRBV20-1.

Their recognized antigens are unknown. The library was made from cDNA and included unique molecular identifiers. Each CDR3 protein gets one entry after TCRdb re-called the PCR reads with MiXCR. Here the sample spans 700,000 to 900,000 distinct CDR3 sequences, about 45% being singletons. The sample was blood. The receptors stem from a girl aged 5-17 years with multiple sclerosis.

The rearrangement links TRBV3-1 to TRBJ2-7; D is uncertain. The CDR3 is 14 amino acids. Germline V gene sequence: CDR1 LGHDT, CDR2 YNNKEL (reference sequence). V was shortened by 4 bases and J by 1 base, with 11 bases between the two germline ends. In DNA form, the CDR3 reads TGTGCCAGCAGCCCCTTCGGCCAATCCTACGAGCAGTACTTC. Its protein is CASSPFGQSYEQYF.

This clonotype was picked up many times. This chain uses TRBV29-1 with TRBJ2-3; unclear D gene. Trimming left V 3 bases short and J 2 bases short, with 3 bases between. Germline V gives CDR1 SQVTM, CDR2 ANQGSEA. This CDR3 has 11 amino acids. This CDR3 is CSVEVTDTQYF. For the CDR3, the DNA is TGCAGCGTTGAGGTCACAGATACGCAGTATTTT.

The chain employs TRBV12-3 or TRBV12-4 and TRBJ1-5; tentatively, D is TRBD1 (6 bases). The length of the CDR3 is 15 residues. The ends were cut back, 2 bases at V and 5 bases at J, with 13 bases in the middle. DNA for the CDR3: TGTGCCAGCAGTTTAAACAGGGACCGGTATCAGCCCCAGCATTTT. As protein: CASSLNRDRYQPQHF.

V usage is TRBV7-8 and J usage is TRBJ2-1; D uncertain. Germline CDR1 is SGHVS and CDR2 is FQNEAQ. This CDR3 has 17 residues. Deletions cut 3 bases from V and 0 bases from J, with 15 bases between. CDR3 coding DNA: TGTGCCAGCAGCTTGTTTGGTACCTCGAGCTCCTACAATGAGCAGTTCTTC. Its translation: CASSLFGTSSSYNEQFF.

This chain links TRBV20-1 with TRBJ2-4, with D perhaps TRBD2 (6 bases). This CDR3 region has 11 residues. The germline V gene encodes CDR1 DFQATT and CDR2 SNEGSKA (reference sequence). The DNA of the CDR3 is TGCGGGGGGAGAGTTGAAAACATTCAGTACTTC. Amino acid sequence: CGGRVENIQYF.

This chain connects TRBV6-5 to TRBJ2-1, with 8 bases that match TRBD1. Trimming took 4 bases from V and 9 from J; bases not matched to a gene: 14. CDR1 and CDR2 (germline): MNHEY, SVGAGI. The CDR3 extends over 16 amino acids. The CDR3 is CASSWSQGDDRGEQFF. CDR3 bases: TGTGCCAGCAGTTGGTCCCAGGGGGACGACAGGGGTGAGCAGTTCTTC.

This clonotype was counted a few times. The rearrangement joins TRBV28 to TRBJ2-3, with a weak D call TRBD2 (6 bases). Trimming stripped 2 bases from V and 3 bases from J, with 12 bases between. The CDR3 is made up of 15 amino acids. From germline, CDR1 is MDHEN and CDR2 SYDVKM. The CDR3 DNA follows: TGTGCCAGCAGTTTAAAGGGTGGGGGGACAGATACGCAGTATTTT. As protein: CASSLKGGGTDTQYF.

Regarding this clonotype: A single base separates this from a much larger clone, so it may be a read error. V usage is TRBV29-1 and J usage is TRBJ2-1; a weak D match, TRBD2 (6 bases). The CDR3 sequence is 14 residues long. The germline V gene encodes CDR1 SQVTM and CDR2 ANQGSEA. The CDR3 sequence is CGVGGLGGSYEQFF. The CDR3 nucleotides are TGCGGCGTTGGTGGGCTAGGAGGGAGCTATGAGCAGTTCTTC.

This chain links TRBV20-1 with TRBJ1-1; D might be TRBD1 (6 bases). CDR3 size: 13 residues. Germline CDR1 and CDR2: DFQATT and SNEGSKA (reference sequence). Trimming removed 5 bases at V and 5 bases at J, with 15 bases between. The DNA for the CDR3 is TGCAGTGCTTTCGAAGGGGGGCGGACTGAAGCTTTCTTT. Protein: CSAFEGGRTEAFF.

The chain has TRBV4-1 and TRBJ2-7; D perhaps matches TRBD1 (6 bases). The V gene lost 4 bases and the J gene lost 2 bases, with 15 bases spanning the gap. CDR1 MGHRA and CDR2 YSYEKL come from the germline V gene. This CDR3 is 15 amino acids long. The CDR3 DNA sequence: TGCGCCAGCAGCCCGGAGACAGGAGCTCCCTACGAGCAGTACTTC. Its translation: CASSPETGAPYEQYF.